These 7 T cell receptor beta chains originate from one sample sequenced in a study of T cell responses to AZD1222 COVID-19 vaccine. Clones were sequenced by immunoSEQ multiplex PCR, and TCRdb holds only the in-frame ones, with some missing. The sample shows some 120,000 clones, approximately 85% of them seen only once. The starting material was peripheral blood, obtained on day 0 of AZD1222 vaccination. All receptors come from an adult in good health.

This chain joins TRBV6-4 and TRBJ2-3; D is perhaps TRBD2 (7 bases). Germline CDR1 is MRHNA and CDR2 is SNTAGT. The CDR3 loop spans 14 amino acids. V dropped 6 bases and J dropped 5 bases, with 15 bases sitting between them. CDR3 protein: CASRSRGAGDTQYF. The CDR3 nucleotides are TGTGCCAGCAGAAGCCGGGGGGCGGGAGATACGCAGTATTTT.

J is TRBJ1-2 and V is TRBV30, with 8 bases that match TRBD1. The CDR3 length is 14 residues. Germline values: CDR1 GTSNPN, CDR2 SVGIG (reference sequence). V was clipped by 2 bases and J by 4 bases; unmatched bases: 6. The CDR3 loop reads CAWSRDRHGYGYTF. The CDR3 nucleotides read TGTGCCTGGAGTAGGGACAGGCATGGCTATGGCTACACCTTC. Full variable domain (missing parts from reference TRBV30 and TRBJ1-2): SQTIHQWPATLVQPVGSPLSLECTVEGTSNPNLYWYRQAAGRGLQLLFYSVGIGQISSEVPQNLSASRPQDRQFILSSKKLLLSDSGFYLCAWSRDRHGYGYTFGSGTRLTVV.

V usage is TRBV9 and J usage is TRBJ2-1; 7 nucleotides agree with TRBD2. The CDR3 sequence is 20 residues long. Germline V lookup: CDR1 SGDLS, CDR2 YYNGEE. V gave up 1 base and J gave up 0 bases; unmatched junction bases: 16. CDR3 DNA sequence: TGTGCCAGCAGCGTACCGGGACTACCAAACTACCCGAGCTCCTACAATGAGCAGTTCTTC. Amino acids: CASSVPGLPNYPSSYNEQFF.

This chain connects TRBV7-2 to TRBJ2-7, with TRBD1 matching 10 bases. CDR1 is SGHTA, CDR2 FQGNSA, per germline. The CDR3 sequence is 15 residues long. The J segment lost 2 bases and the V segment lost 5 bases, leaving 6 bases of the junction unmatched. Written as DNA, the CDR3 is TGTGCCAGCAGCCCCAAGGGGACAGGGGCCTACGAGCAGTACTTC. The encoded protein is CASSPKGTGAYEQYF.

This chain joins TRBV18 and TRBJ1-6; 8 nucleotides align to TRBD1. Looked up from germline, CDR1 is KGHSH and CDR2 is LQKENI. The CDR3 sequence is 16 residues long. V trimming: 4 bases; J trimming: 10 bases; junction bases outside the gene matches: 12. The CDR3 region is CASSLSGGEGKSPLHF. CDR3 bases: TGTGCCAGCTCACTATCAGGGGGCGAAGGGAAGTCACCCCTCCACTTT.

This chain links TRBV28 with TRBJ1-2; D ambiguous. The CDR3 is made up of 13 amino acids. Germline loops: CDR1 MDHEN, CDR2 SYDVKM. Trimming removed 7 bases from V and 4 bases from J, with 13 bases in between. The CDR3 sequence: CASTRSLSYGYTF. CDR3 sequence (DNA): TGTGCCAGCACCCGGTCGCTATCCTATGGCTACACCTTC.

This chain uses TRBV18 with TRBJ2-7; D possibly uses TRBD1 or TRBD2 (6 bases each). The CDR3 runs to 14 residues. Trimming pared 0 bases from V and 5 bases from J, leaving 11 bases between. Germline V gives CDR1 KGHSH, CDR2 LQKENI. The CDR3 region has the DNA TGTGCCAGCTCACCACCGGGGGGCGGGGACGAGCAGTACTTC. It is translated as CASSPPGGGDEQYF. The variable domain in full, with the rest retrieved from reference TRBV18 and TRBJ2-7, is NAGVMQNPRHLVRRRGQEARLRCSPMKGHSHVYWYRQLPEEGLKFMVYLQKENIIDESGMPKERFSAEFPKEGPSILRIQQVVRGDSAAYFCASSPPGGGDEQYFGPGTRLTVT.